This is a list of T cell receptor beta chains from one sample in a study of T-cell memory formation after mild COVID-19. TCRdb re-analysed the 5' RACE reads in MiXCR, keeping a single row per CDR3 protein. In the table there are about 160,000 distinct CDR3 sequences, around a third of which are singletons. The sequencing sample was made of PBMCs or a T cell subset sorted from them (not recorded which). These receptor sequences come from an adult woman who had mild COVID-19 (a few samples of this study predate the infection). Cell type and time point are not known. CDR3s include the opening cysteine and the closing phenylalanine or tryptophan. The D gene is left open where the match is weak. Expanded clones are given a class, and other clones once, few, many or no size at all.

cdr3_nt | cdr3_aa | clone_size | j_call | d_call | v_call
TGTGCCAGCAGCTTAGGGCAGGTCTCTGAAGCTTTCTTT | CASSLGQVSEAFF | once | TRBJ1-1 | - | TRBV7-2
TGCAGTTCTCTTGACAGGACCCAAGAGACCCAGTACTTC | CSSLDRTQETQYF | few | TRBJ2-5 | - | TRBV20-1
TGTGCCAGCAGCCTCTACAGGGAGGTCTACTTC | CASSLYREVYF | - | TRBJ2-7 | - | TRBV3-1
TGCAGCGTTGAAGGGACTAGCGGGGGCATGCGGAACACCGGGGAGCTGTTTTTT | CSVEGTSGGMRNTGELFF | - | TRBJ2-2 | TRBD2 | TRBV29-1
TGTGCCAGCAGCGGCGACAGTCTTGAAGCTTTCTTT | CASSGDSLEAFF | - | TRBJ1-1 | - | TRBV9
TGCGCCAGCAGCCAAGATCAAGGGGATGAGCAGTTCTTC | CASSQDQGDEQFF | many | TRBJ2-1 | - | TRBV4-3
TGTGCCAGCAGCCCCGGACAGGGGAATTCACCCCTCCACTTT | CASSPGQGNSPLHF | many | TRBJ1-6 | TRBD1 | TRBV6-4
TGTGCCAGCAGCCCCCGGCCGGGGAACACTGAAGCTTTCTTT | CASSPRPGNTEAFF | few | TRBJ1-1 | - | TRBV9
TGTGCCAGCACTGTGGGACTAGCGAGCGGTAATACGCAGTATTTT | CASTVGLASGNTQYF | - | TRBJ2-3 | TRBD2 | TRBV12-3/TRBV12-4
TGTGCCAGCAGCGCTTACACGGGAACCGCTAACTATGGCTACACCTTC | CASSAYTGTANYGYTF | - | TRBJ1-2 | - | TRBV12-3/TRBV12-4
TGTGCCAGCAGTGTTCAGGGAGCCAATGAGCAGTTCTTC | CASSVQGANEQFF | - | TRBJ2-1 | - | TRBV6-5
TGCAGCGTTGAAGGGACGCTCTATGGCTACACCTTC | CSVEGTLYGYTF | - | TRBJ1-2 | - | TRBV29-1
TGTGCCAGCAGCCAAGACCTATCCAGGGGCGAGCAGTTCTTC | CASSQDLSRGEQFF | few | TRBJ2-1 | - | TRBV3-1
TGCAGTGCTGAAAACTCGGGCGCAGATACGCAGTATTTT | CSAENSGADTQYF | - | TRBJ2-3 | - | TRBV20-1
TGCGCCAGCAGCCAAGGGCTAGGGACTAGCGCACCCTACGAGCAGTACTTC | CASSQGLGTSAPYEQYF | - | TRBJ2-7 | TRBD2 | TRBV4-3
TGTGCCATCAGTGAGTCGACAGGGGGCGCAAATGGCTACACCTTC | CAISESTGGANGYTF | few | TRBJ1-2 | TRBD1 | TRBV10-3